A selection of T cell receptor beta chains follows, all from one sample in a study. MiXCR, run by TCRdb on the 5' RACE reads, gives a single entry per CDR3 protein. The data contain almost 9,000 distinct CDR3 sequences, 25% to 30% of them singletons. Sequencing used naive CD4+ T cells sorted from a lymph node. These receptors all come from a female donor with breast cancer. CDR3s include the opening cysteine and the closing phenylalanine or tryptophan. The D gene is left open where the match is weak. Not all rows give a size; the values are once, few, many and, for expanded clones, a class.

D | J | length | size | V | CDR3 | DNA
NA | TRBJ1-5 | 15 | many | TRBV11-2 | CASSLSGGARQPQHF | TGTGCCAGCAGCTTATCCGGCGGGGCGCGGCAGCCCCAGCATTTT
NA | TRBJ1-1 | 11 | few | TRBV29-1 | CSVAIGPEAFF | TGCAGCGTTGCGATCGGTCCTGAAGCTTTCTTT
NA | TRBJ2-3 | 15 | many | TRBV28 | CASSLIQGRTDTQYF | TGTGCCAGCAGTTTAATTCAGGGTCGCACAGATACGCAGTATTTT
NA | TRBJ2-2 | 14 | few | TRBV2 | CASSTGSESGELFF | TGTGCCAGCAGTACCGGCAGCGAGAGTGGGGAGCTGTTTTTT
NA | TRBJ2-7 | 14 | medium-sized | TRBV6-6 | CASSPGRNSYEQYF | TGTGCCAGCTCTCCCGGCAGGAACTCCTACGAGCAGTACTTC
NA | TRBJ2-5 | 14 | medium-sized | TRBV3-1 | CASSQRGYQETQYF | TGTGCCAGCAGCCAAAGGGGTTACCAAGAGACCCAGTACTTC
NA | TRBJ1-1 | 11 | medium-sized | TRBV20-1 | CSASFHTEAFF | TGCAGTGCCTCGTTTCACACTGAAGCTTTCTTT
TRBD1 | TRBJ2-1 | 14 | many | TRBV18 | CASSRTGGYNEQFF | TGTGCCAGCTCAAGGACAGGGGGGTACAATGAGCAGTTCTTC
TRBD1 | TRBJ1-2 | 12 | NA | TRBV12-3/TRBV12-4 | CTSRRDSGDYTF | TGTACCAGCAGACGGGACAGCGGGGACTACACCTTC
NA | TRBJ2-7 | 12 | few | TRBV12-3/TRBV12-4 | CASSLMLREQYF | TGTGCCAGCAGTTTAATGCTCCGCGAGCAGTACTTC
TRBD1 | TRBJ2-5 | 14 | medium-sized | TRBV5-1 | CASKAGTGEETQYF | TGCGCCAGCAAAGCCGGGACAGGGGAAGAGACCCAGTACTTC
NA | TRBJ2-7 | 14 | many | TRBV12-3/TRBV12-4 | CASSLRAGPYEQYF | TGTGCCAGCAGTTTGCGGGCAGGCCCCTACGAGCAGTACTTC
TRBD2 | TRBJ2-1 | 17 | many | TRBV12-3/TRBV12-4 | CASILTPGLAGGNEQFF | TGTGCCAGCATACTCACACCGGGACTAGCGGGAGGAAATGAGCAGTTCTTC
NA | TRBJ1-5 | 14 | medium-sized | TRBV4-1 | CASGTTAINQPQHF | TGCGCCAGCGGGACCACGGCGATCAATCAGCCCCAGCATTTT
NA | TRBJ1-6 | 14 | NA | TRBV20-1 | CSARAGLMNPPLHF | TGCAGTGCTAGGGCGGGGTTGATGAATCCACCCCTCCACTTT
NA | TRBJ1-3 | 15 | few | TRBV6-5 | CASRTRASYRNTIYF | TGTGCCAGCAGAACCCGGGCCTCGTACCGAAACACCATATATTTT
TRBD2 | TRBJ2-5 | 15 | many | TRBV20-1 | CSDDQGGREQETQYF | TGCAGTGACGACCAGGGCGGGAGGGAGCAAGAGACCCAGTACTTC
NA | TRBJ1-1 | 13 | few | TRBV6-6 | CASSWGPNTEAFF | TGTGCCAGCAGTTGGGGGCCGAACACTGAAGCTTTCTTT
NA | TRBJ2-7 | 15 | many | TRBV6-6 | CASSYPPGEQVEQYF | TGTGCCAGCAGTTACCCGCCTGGGGAGCAAGTCGAGCAGTACTTC
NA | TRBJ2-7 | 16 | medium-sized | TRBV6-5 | CASSYGVIGDSYEQYF | TGTGCCAGCAGTTACGGAGTGATCGGGGACTCCTACGAGCAGTACTTC
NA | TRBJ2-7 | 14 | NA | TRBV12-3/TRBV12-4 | CASSFGGLSYEQYF | TGTGCCAGCAGTTTCGGGGGGCTCTCCTACGAGCAGTACTTC
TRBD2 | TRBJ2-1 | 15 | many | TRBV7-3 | CASSPGLAGGREQFF | TGTGCCAGCAGCCCAGGACTAGCGGGAGGTCGTGAGCAGTTCTTC
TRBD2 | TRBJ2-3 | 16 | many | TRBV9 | CASSLGGAGVADTQYF | TGTGCCAGCAGCCTCGGGGGAGCGGGAGTCGCAGATACGCAGTATTTT
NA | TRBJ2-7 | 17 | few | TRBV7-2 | CASSQAEREPPLDGQYF | TGTGCCAGCAGTCAAGCGGAGCGAGAACCCCCCCTAGACGGGCAGTACTTC
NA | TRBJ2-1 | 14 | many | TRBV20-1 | CSVETGTGNNEQFF | TGCAGTGTTGAAACCGGGACTGGCAACAATGAGCAGTTCTTC
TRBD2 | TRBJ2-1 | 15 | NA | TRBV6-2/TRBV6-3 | CASGYGLVRGDKQFF | TGTGCCAGCGGTTATGGACTAGTTCGGGGCGATAAGCAGTTCTTC
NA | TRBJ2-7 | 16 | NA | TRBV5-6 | CASSLYSVRSSGEQYF | TGTGCCAGCAGCCTGTATTCGGTCAGGAGCTCAGGCGAGCAGTACTTC
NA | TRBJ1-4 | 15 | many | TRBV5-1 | CASSLFGGDNEKLFF | TGCGCCAGCAGCCTATTTGGAGGGGACAATGAAAAACTGTTTTTT
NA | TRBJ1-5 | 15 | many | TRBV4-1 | CASSLYRTEDQPQHF | TGCGCCAGCAGCCTCTACAGGACAGAGGATCAGCCCCAGCATTTT
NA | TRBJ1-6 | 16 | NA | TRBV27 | CASSYRGGGSNSPLHF | TGTGCCAGCAGTTATCGGGGGGGGGGATCGAATTCACCCCTCCACTTT